This entry lists 11 T cell receptor beta chains sequenced from one sample in a study of T cells in Graves' hyperthyroidism and ophthalmopathy. There were TCR beta CDR3 regions amplified from RNA transcripts. RT-PCR in the first round (using the HTBI primer set) targeted the TCR CDR3. TCRdb re-analysed the multiplex PCR reads in MiXCR, keeping a single row per CDR3 protein. Found here are 490,000 or so distinct CDR3 sequences, 20% to 25% of them singletons; the top ten hold less than 65%. The specimen was blood. Every receptor here comes from a woman between 70 and 85 years old with Graves' ophthalmopathy.

The chain combines TRBV12-3 or TRBV12-4 with TRBJ2-3; D possibly uses TRBD1 or TRBD2 (6 bases each). The CDR3 sequence is 16 residues long. V was trimmed by 1 base and J by 2 bases, leaving 13 bases between them. The CDR3 sequence: CASSLGGAVTTDTQYF. CDR3 DNA sequence: TGTGCCAGCAGTTTAGGGGGGGCGGTTACCACAGATACGCAGTATTTT.

This clonotype was picked up many times. The chain combines TRBV29-1 with TRBJ1-1; 11 positions match TRBD1. Losses at the gene ends were 6 bases for V and 4 bases for J; bases not matched to a gene: 4. CDR3 length: 13 amino acids. CDR1 SQVTM and CDR2 ANQGSEA come from the germline V gene. The CDR3 reads CSVWGTGGTEAFF. In DNA form, the CDR3 reads TGCAGCGTCTGGGGGACAGGGGGCACTGAAGCTTTCTTT.

In its sample, this clonotype was seen many times. The V call is TRBV3-1, the J call TRBJ1-1; no clear D gene. CDR1 LGHDT and CDR2 YNNKEL come from the germline V gene (reference sequence). The CDR3 covers 14 residues. V lost 0 bases and J lost 1, with 6 bases in between. CDR3 in amino acids: CASSQDWQNTEAFF. The DNA of the CDR3 is TGTGCCAGCAGCCAAGATTGGCAGAACACTGAAGCTTTCTTT. Full variable domain (remainder filled in from reference TRBV3-1 and TRBJ1-1): DTAVSQTPKYLVTQMGNDKSIKCEQNLGHDTMYWYKQDSKKFLKIMFSYNNKELIINETVPNRFSPKSPDKAHLNLHINSLELGDSAVYFCASSQDWQNTEAFFGQGTRLTVV.

This clonotype has only a few counts. The CDR3 DNA reads TGTGCCTGGGGGACAGGGAGCAATTCACCCCTCCACTTT. It specifies CAWGTGSNSPLHF. The chain combines TRBV30 with TRBJ1-6, with 9 bases identical to TRBD1. With V trimmed by 5 bases and J by 7 bases, 3 bases remained unmatched. CDR1 and CDR2 from the germline V gene are GTSNPN and SVGIG (reference sequence). CDR3 length equals 13 residues. Looking up the rest from reference TRBV30 and TRBJ1-6 gives the full variable domain: SQTIHQWPATLVQPVGSPLSLECTVEGTSNPNLYWYRQAAGRGLQLLFYSVGIGQISSEVPQNLSASRPQDRQFILSSKKLLLSDSGFYLCAWGTGSNSPLHFGNGTRLTVT.

This sequence joins TRBV2 and TRBJ1-3; a weak D match, TRBD1 (5 bases). From germline, CDR1 is SNHLY and CDR2 FYNNEI. CDR3 length equals 15 residues. V was trimmed by 5 bases and J by 4 bases, leaving 15 bases between them. The CDR3 loop is CASSFQGYAGNTIYF. The DNA of the CDR3 is TGTGCCAGCAGTTTTCAGGGCTATGCCGGAAACACCATATATTTT.

This clonotype was seen at least ten times. The chain combines TRBV2 with TRBJ1-5; a weak D match, TRBD1 (5 bases). Germline V gives CDR1 SNHLY, CDR2 FYNNEI. The CDR3 has 14 amino acids. Trimming stripped 7 bases from V and 0 bases from J, with 10 bases between. As DNA, the CDR3 is TGTGCCAGCAATTGGGGGGTTAGCAATCAGCCCCAGCATTTT. It codes for CASNWGVSNQPQHF.

This clonotype was seen many times. The chain is built from TRBV28 and TRBJ1-2; 8 nucleotides agree with TRBD1. Germline V gives CDR1 MDHEN, CDR2 SYDVKM. V shed 4 bases and J 5 bases; nucleotides not matched to a gene: 3. The CDR3 contains 13 residues. CDR3 residues: CASSSTGVYGYTF. CDR3 coding DNA: TGTGCCAGCAGTTCGACAGGGGTATATGGCTACACCTTC.

The gene calls are TRBV4-2 and TRBJ2-1, with 9 bases identical to TRBD2. Trimming at V came to 1 base and at J to 4 bases, leaving 5 bases not matched to a gene. There are 16 residues in the CDR3. Germline V CDR1 and CDR2: LGHNA, YNFKEQ. CDR3 loop: CASSQALAGLYNEQFF. The CDR3, as DNA: TGTGCCAGCAGCCAAGCGCTAGCGGGACTTTACAATGAGCAGTTCTTC.

The chain carries TRBV27 and TRBJ1-6, with 8 bases fitting TRBD1. This CDR3 contains 13 residues. The germline V gene encodes CDR1 MNHEY and CDR2 SMNVEV (reference sequence). CDR3 in DNA: TGTATTCTCGGGACAGGTTATAATTCACCCCTCCACTTT. It specifies CILGTGYNSPLHF.

The chain is built from TRBV20-1 and TRBJ2-5; no reliable D call. The length of the CDR3 is 11 residues. Germline V gives CDR1 DFQATT, CDR2 SNEGSKA (reference sequence). V shed 3 bases and J shed 6 bases, with 8 bases lying between them. As DNA, the CDR3 is TGCAGTGCTAGGGGTAGCCAGACCCAGTACTTC. It specifies CSARGSQTQYF.

This chain connects TRBV28 to TRBJ1-2, with D possibly TRBD1 on 6 matching bases. Germline CDR1 is MDHEN and CDR2 is SYDVKM. CDR3 length equals 15 residues. The germline V and J ends were trimmed by 3 bases and 4 bases, with 15 bases remaining between them. CDR3 coding DNA: TGTGCCAGCAGTTTGGGGGGGGGGCCTTTCTATGGCTACACCTTC. It codes for CASSLGGGPFYGYTF.